Listed here are 3 T cell receptor beta chains from one sample, sequenced in a study of T cells in Graves' hyperthyroidism and ophthalmopathy. RNA transcripts gave rise to amplified TCR beta CDR3 regions. Carried out on the TCR CDR3, a first-round RT-PCR used the HTBI primer set. TCRdb ran MiXCR on the multiplex PCR reads and lists one entry per CDR3 protein. This repertoire shows some 420,000 distinct CDR3 sequences, roughly 15% found once; its top ten account for 5.3%. The sequenced sample was blood. The receptors here all came from a woman under 30 with Graves' hyperthyroidism.

V gene TRBV18 combines with J gene TRBJ2-2; D not resolved. Trimming cost V 2 bases and J 5 bases, with 18 bases left between them. The CDR3 sequence is 17 residues long. CDR1 is KGHSH and CDR2 is LQKENI in the germline V gene. Here the CDR3 DNA reads TGTGCCAGCTCACCAGTGTACTCCCAGGAACGGACCGGGGAGCTGTTTTTT. This sequence encodes CASSPVYSQERTGELFF.

This clonotype was seen repeatedly, ten times or more. The chain is built from TRBV25-1 and TRBJ2-3, with 13 bases aligning to TRBD2. This CDR3 has 20 residues. After removal of 3 bases from V and 4 bases from J, the junction contained 16 bases not matched to a gene. From germline, CDR1 is MGHDK and CDR2 SYGVNS. The CDR3 spells CASSDPRTSGRRFSADTQYF. The CDR3 nucleotides are TGTGCCAGCAGTGATCCCCGGACTAGCGGGAGACGGTTTTCCGCAGATACGCAGTATTTT.

This clonotype was seen many times. The rearrangement joins TRBV5-1 to TRBJ1-1; no reliable D call. The CDR3 totals 13 residues. V lost 3 bases and J 3 bases, leaving 9 bases between the germline ends. Germline V lookup: CDR1 SGHRS, CDR2 YFSETQ. This CDR3 is CASSSAEDTEAFF. The CDR3 DNA reads TGCGCCAGCAGCTCGGCGGAGGACACTGAAGCTTTCTTT.